These 18 T cell receptor beta chains came from one sample sequenced in a study of blood T cells in healthy people across ages. It was with a sample-barcoded 5' primer and a J-beta primer mix that a second PCR of roughly 7 to 12 cycles was run. TCRdb redid the calling of the 5' RACE reads with MiXCR, one entry per CDR3 protein. The data contain about 1.7 million distinct CDR3 sequences, over 25% of them singletons. The sample comprised blood. The source of these receptors is a woman aged 25 to 45 in good health.

The rearrangement joins TRBV29-1 to TRBJ1-4, with D hard to call. Per germline, CDR1 SQVTM and CDR2 ANQGSEA. This CDR3 region has 12 residues. Trimming cost V 6 bases and J 8 bases, with 13 bases left between them. CDR3 in DNA: TGCAGCGTGGGCGGGAGGACCGAAAAACTGTTTTTT. It encodes CSVGGRTEKLFF.

Only a few counts were recorded for this clonotype. At one end the junction does not follow the germline gene, possibly because of a read error. The chain joins TRBV7-2 to TRBJ1-6; D call uncertain. The CDR3 consists of 14 residues. Germline CDR1 reads SGHTA; CDR2 reads FQGNSA. CDR3 DNA: TGTGCCAGCACCTTAAGCTGGGGTAATTCACCCCTCCACTTT. This sequence encodes CASTLSWGNSPLHF.

Points on this clonotype: One end of the junction varies from germline; a read error may be responsible. The V gene is TRBV5-1, the J gene TRBJ2-1; tentatively, D is TRBD2 (6 bases). CDR1 is SGHRS and CDR2 is YFSETQ in the germline V gene. The CDR3 has 15 residues. The CDR3 DNA follows: TGCGCCAGCAGCTTGCCGGGGGTACCCTACAATGGGCAGTTCTTC. The encoded protein is CASSLPGVPYNGQFF.

DNA of the CDR3: TGTGCCACCCTAAGACAGGGGAGGATCACAGATACGCAGTATTTT. Translation gives CATLRQGRITDTQYF. The chain uses TRBV10-3 and TRBJ2-3; TRBD1 agrees at 8 bases. This CDR3 spans 15 amino acids. The junction had 11 bases not matched to a gene; V was cut back by 10 bases and J by 2 bases. Per the germline V gene, CDR1 is ENHRY and CDR2 is SYGVKD.

This clonotype was counted only a few times. The chain couples TRBV7-2 to TRBJ2-5; 8 bases agree with TRBD2. The V gene end was trimmed by 5 bases and the J gene end by 10 bases; junction bases not matched to a gene: 12. CDR1 is SGHTA and CDR2 is FQGNSA in the germline V gene. There are 14 residues in the CDR3. The CDR3 region is CASSQGLAVRDQYF. CDR3 nucleotides: TGTGCCAGCAGCCAAGGACTAGCCGTGAGAGACCAGTACTTC.

This clonotype was seen at least ten times. J is TRBJ2-1 and V is TRBV6-5; D is ambiguous. This CDR3 contains 15 residues. V gave up 0 bases and J gave up 7 bases, with 13 bases separating them. Germline CDR1 is MNHEY and CDR2 is SVGAGI. Here the CDR3 reads CASSYSAGWGNEQFF. The CDR3 DNA reads as TGTGCCAGCAGTTACTCTGCCGGTTGGGGAAATGAGCAGTTCTTC.

The chain links TRBV20-1 to TRBJ2-1; 10 bases fit TRBD2. CDR3 length: 16 amino acids. Per germline, CDR1 DFQATT and CDR2 SNEGSKA (reference sequence). Trimming removed 6 bases from V and 7 bases from J; junction bases left unmatched: 15. For the CDR3, the DNA is TGCAGTGCCCCCTGGGTGACTAGCGGGCGTGGGAATGAGCAGTTCTTC. It translates to CSAPWVTSGRGNEQFF.

In this sample, this clonotype turned up many times. The chain joins TRBV20-1 to TRBJ2-7; D may correspond to TRBD1 or TRBD2 (5 bases each). V lost 3 bases to trimming and J lost 3 bases, with 12 bases between them. Germline-derived CDR1 and CDR2 are DFQATT and SNEGSKA (reference sequence). This CDR3 has 13 amino acids. CDR3 DNA: TGCAGTGCTAGCCGGGACGGACGCTACGAGCAGTACTTC. Translated, it gives CSASRDGRYEQYF.

There are a few counts of this clonotype. The rearrangement links TRBV2 to TRBJ1-5; TRBD1 is a possible D gene (5 bases). CDR3 size: 16 residues. V shed 3 bases and J shed 6 bases, with 18 bases lying between them. CDR1 and CDR2 from the germline V gene are SNHLY and FYNNEI. This CDR3 reads CASSDVEQGWRQPQHF. For the CDR3, the DNA is TGTGCCAGCAGTGACGTCGAGCAGGGTTGGCGTCAGCCCCAGCATTTT.

The gene calls are TRBV5-1 and TRBJ2-4; 10 bases agree with TRBD1. The assigned J gene may be wrong: the sequence end matches TRBJ2-7 better. Germline CDR1 and CDR2: SGHRS and YFSETQ. The CDR3 runs 15 residues. For the CDR3, the DNA is TGCGCCAGCAGCTGGGGGGACAGGGGCCCCTACGAGCAGTACTTC. Translated: CASSWGDRGPYEQYF.

Here the CDR3 reads CATRGEGLTEAFF. CDR3 coding DNA: TGTGCCACCAGAGGGGAGGGGTTAACTGAAGCTTTCTTT. This chain joins TRBV24-1 and TRBJ1-1; D might be TRBD1 (5 bases). Germline loops: CDR1 KGHDR, CDR2 SFDVKD. The CDR3 runs to 13 residues. Between the trimmed V and J ends, which lost 7 bases and 5 bases, there was a span of 13 bases.

There are a few counts of this clonotype. The chain couples TRBV11-3 to TRBJ2-1, with a possible D match to TRBD2 (6 bases). Germline assignment: CDR1 SGHNT and CDR2 YENEEA. Trimming took 2 bases from V and 2 from J, leaving 10 bases between them. The CDR3 is 15 amino acids. The CDR3 sequence is CASSLTGLTYNEQFF. The CDR3 coding sequence is TGTGCCAGCAGCTTAACGGGACTTACCTACAATGAGCAGTTCTTC.

This clonotype was picked up many times. The rearrangement joins TRBV20-1 to TRBJ2-1, with a weak D call TRBD2 (7 bases). From germline, CDR1 is DFQATT and CDR2 SNEGSKA (reference sequence). This CDR3 region has 12 residues. V lost 5 bases and J lost 7, with 12 bases in between. The CDR3 coding sequence is TGCAGTGCTGGGGGCGGGAGTAATGAGCAGTTCTTC. This translates into CSAGGGSNEQFF.

This clonotype was counted between two and nine times. V and J are TRBV4-3 and TRBJ1-4, with D unresolved. CDR3 length: 13 amino acids. CDR1 is LGHNA, CDR2 YSLEER, per germline. Trimming left V 5 bases short and J 8 bases short, with 12 bases between. The CDR3 region is CASSGSHGEKLFF. CDR3 bases: TGCGCCAGCAGCGGGTCCCACGGGGAAAAACTGTTTTTT.

This clonotype was seen repeatedly, ten times or more. The rearrangement uses TRBV4-1 and TRBJ1-2; TRBD1 matches at 9 bases. From germline, CDR1 is MGHRA and CDR2 YSYEKL. V was pared by 2 bases and J by 6 bases, with 4 bases of the junction left unmatched. There are 14 residues in the CDR3. CDR3 bases: TGCGCCAGCAGCCAAAACAGGGGGCAGGATGGCTACACCTTC. Translated, it gives CASSQNRGQDGYTF.

CDR3 residues: CASRSAGIQETQYF. CDR3 coding DNA: TGTGCCAGCAGGTCAGCGGGGATCCAAGAGACCCAGTACTTC. The V gene is TRBV3-1, the J gene TRBJ2-5, with 7 nucleotides matching TRBD2. The CDR3 sequence is 14 residues long. The V segment lost 6 bases and the J segment 1 base; nucleotides outside the gene matches: 5. CDR1 and CDR2 (germline): LGHDT, YNNKEL (reference sequence).

This chain connects TRBV3-1 to TRBJ1-2; TRBD1 is a possible D gene (5 bases). The CDR3 covers 14 residues. Trimming removed 7 bases at V and 2 bases at J, with 14 bases between. Germline CDR1 is LGHDT and CDR2 is YNNKEL (reference sequence). CDR3 nucleotide sequence: TGTGCCAGCAACCTACGACAGACGAACTATGGCTACACCTTC. Translation: CASNLRQTNYGYTF.

This clonotype has more than one count but fewer than ten. The chain couples TRBV28 to TRBJ2-7, with 7 bases that match TRBD1. Per germline, CDR1 MDHEN and CDR2 SYDVKM. The CDR3 has 15 residues. J lost 2 bases, V lost 6 bases, and 10 bases had no gene match. The CDR3 coding sequence is TGTGCCAGCAGCCGGGACAGCCTAAACACCTACGAGCAGTACTTC. This sequence encodes CASSRDSLNTYEQYF. Drawing the rest from reference TRBV28 and TRBJ2-7, the complete variable domain is DVKVTQSSRYLVKRTGEKVFLECVQDMDHENMFWYRQDPGLGLRLIYFSYDVKMKEKGDIPEGYSVSREKKERFSLILESASTNQTSMYLCASSRDSLNTYEQYFGPGTRLTVT.